This T cell receptor beta chain was identified during a study of T cells in Graves' hyperthyroidism and ophthalmopathy. Germline CDR1 and CDR2: LNHNV and YYDKDF (reference sequence). The length of the CDR3 is 15 residues. Deletions cut 5 bases from V and 2 bases from J, with 16 bases between. The study, taken as a whole, reports: A model built on 13 V-J features separated ophthalmopathy from stable hyperthyroidism. Ophthalmopathy prediction by the model preceded onset by a median 6.5 months.

TCR beta CDR3 region amplification was performed from RNA transcripts. Using the HTBI primer set, a first-round RT-PCR was run on the TCR CDR3. Each CDR3 protein gets one entry after TCRdb re-called the multiplex PCR reads with MiXCR. The sample lists about 520,000 distinct CDR3 sequences; roughly 20% were seen once. This clonotype showed up many times. Antigen: not known. The material sequenced was blood. The clonotype comes from a man aged 18 to 30 with Graves' hyperthyroidism. The rearrangement uses TRBV15 and TRBJ2-7; maybe TRBD1 (7 bases). CDR3 coding DNA: TGTGCCACCAGCGGAGGCGGGACAGCAACCTACGAGCAGTACTTC. Its translation: CATSGGGTATYEQYF.